The 26 T cell receptor beta chains given below trace back to one sample, sequenced in a study of blood T cell repertoires in COVID-19. Measured with immunoSEQ multiplex PCR; TCRdb has only the in-frame clones, and not every one. The repertoire holds 50,000 or so clones, with roughly four fifths as singletons. The sequencing input was peripheral blood. All receptors derive from a man in his forties with acute or convalescent COVID-19.

This rearrangement joins TRBV6-5 to TRBJ1-2; D is unclear. The CDR3 length is 14 residues. Trimming took off 7 bases at V and 1 base at J, with 13 bases between the two ends. Germline CDR1 reads MNHEY; CDR2 reads SVGAGI. CDR3 sequence (DNA): TGTGCCAGCACGGAGGGTCCGAATAACTATGGCTACACCTTC. Its protein product is CASTEGPNNYGYTF.

The chain couples TRBV15 to TRBJ1-2; D is unclear. Trimming pared 5 bases from V and 7 bases from J, leaving 11 bases between. This CDR3 is built from 12 residues. CDR1 and CDR2 from the germline V gene are LNHNV and YYDKDF (reference sequence). CDR3 nucleotides: TGTGCCACCAGCCCCTCGGGTGGTGGCTACACCTTC. Translated: CATSPSGGGYTF.

The chain recombines TRBV2 with TRBJ2-1; a weak D match, TRBD1 (6 bases). Germline-derived CDR1 and CDR2 are SNHLY and FYNNEI. V was cut by 10 bases and J by 0 bases, with 16 bases left in between. This CDR3 region has 15 residues. CDR3 sequence reads: CAIQGSGSSYNEQFF. In DNA form, the CDR3 reads TGTGCCATCCAGGGGAGTGGGTCCTCCTACAATGAGCAGTTCTTC.

The chain couples TRBV6-4 to TRBJ2-1; 8 bases fit TRBD2. Germline loops: CDR1 MRHNA, CDR2 SNTAGT. J gave up 9 bases and V 5 bases, and 9 bases lay outside the gene matches. CDR3 size: 14 residues. CDR3 DNA sequence: TGTGCCAGCAGTCGTGAGCGGGGGCGTGGTGAGCAGTTCTTC. This translates into CASSRERGRGEQFF.

V usage is TRBV5-1 and J usage is TRBJ1-1; D is unclear. Germline lookup yields CDR1 SGHRS and CDR2 YFSETQ. The CDR3 loop spans 15 amino acids. V lost 5 bases, J lost 1 base, and 15 bases lay in between. The CDR3 DNA reads TGCGCCAGCAGGGAGGGCGGAACCAAGAACACTGAAGCTTTCTTT. It encodes CASREGGTKNTEAFF.

The chain has TRBV19 and TRBJ1-3, with 7 bases aligning to TRBD1. The V gene's germline CDR1 is LNHDA and CDR2 SQIVND (reference sequence). With V trimmed by 8 bases and J by 3 bases, 10 bases remained unmatched. The CDR3 covers 15 residues. The CDR3 protein is CASSDDRAGGNTIYF. In DNA, the CDR3 is TGTGCCAGTTCCGACGACAGGGCGGGTGGAAACACCATATATTTT.

The V call is TRBV10-2, the J call TRBJ2-1; no firm D call. Between the trimmed V and J ends, which lost 6 bases and 7 bases, there was a span of 10 bases. The CDR3 runs to 12 residues. CDR1 is WSHSY and CDR2 is SAAADI in the germline V gene. Written as DNA, the CDR3 is TGCGCCAGCAGGGAGACTTGGAATGAGCAGTTCTTC. It specifies CASRETWNEQFF.

The chain links TRBV4-1 to TRBJ1-2, with 7 bases matching TRBD1. The CDR3 loop spans 18 amino acids. The J segment lost 3 bases and the V segment lost 2 bases, leaving 15 bases of the junction unmatched. Per germline, CDR1 MGHRA and CDR2 YSYEKL. Written as DNA, the CDR3 is TGCGCCAGCAGCCAATTCCCAGGGGGAAGTAAGAAACACTATGGCTACACCTTC. Its protein is CASSQFPGGSKKHYGYTF.

The V and J genes are TRBV28 and TRBJ1-2, with 9 bases matching TRBD1. The trim removed 5 bases at V and 4 bases at J, leaving 8 bases unmatched. CDR3 length: 15 amino acids. Germline V gives CDR1 MDHEN, CDR2 SYDVKM. The CDR3 region has the DNA TGTGCCAGCAGTCCCCCGGGACAGGGAAGCTATGGCTACACCTTC. This translates into CASSPPGQGSYGYTF.

The V gene is TRBV6-6, the J gene TRBJ1-3; D might be TRBD1 (6 bases). Germline lookup yields CDR1 MNHNY and CDR2 SVGAGI (reference sequence). Between the trimmed V and J ends, which lost 5 bases and 4 bases, there was a span of 9 bases. There are 13 residues in the CDR3. In nucleotides, the CDR3 is TGTGCCAGCAGTCCCCAGGGGGGAAACACCATATATTTT. Its protein product is CASSPQGGNTIYF.

CDR3 sequence (DNA): TGTGCCAGCAGCTTAGGAGGGATATATGAAAAACTGTTTTTT. This encodes CASSLGGIYEKLFF. This chain joins TRBV7-9 and TRBJ1-4; D not resolved. The V gene's germline CDR1 is SEHNR and CDR2 FQNEAQ (reference sequence). This CDR3 comprises 14 residues. V was cut by 1 base and J by 6 bases, with 9 bases left in between.

This chain connects TRBV5-1 to TRBJ2-5; D may be TRBD2 (5 bases). The CDR3 spans 16 residues. V lost 1 base and J 7 bases, leaving 20 bases between the germline ends. Germline CDR1 SGHRS, CDR2 YFSETQ. CDR3 region: CASSLSSQRNGVTQYF. CDR3 nucleotides: TGCGCCAGCAGCTTGAGTTCCCAACGAAACGGGGTGACCCAGTACTTC. Full variable domain (rest looked up from reference TRBV5-1 and TRBJ2-5): KAGVTQTPRYLIKTRGQQVTLSCSPISGHRSVSWYQQTPGQGLQFLFEYFSETQRNKGNFPGRFSGRQFSNSRSEMNVSTLELGDSALYLCASSLSSQRNGVTQYFGPGTRLLVL.

V gene TRBV24-1 combines with J gene TRBJ2-1, with 13 bases fitting TRBD2. The CDR3 consists of 17 residues. With V trimmed by 4 bases and J by 9 bases, 11 bases remained unmatched. In germline, CDR1 is KGHDR, CDR2 SFDVKD. The DNA of the CDR3 is TGTGCCACCAGTGACCGAACCCTGACTAGCGGGGGGAGTGAGCAGTTCTTC. Translated: CATSDRTLTSGGSEQFF.

CDR3 DNA: TGTGCCAGCAACACCTTGCGGGTCGGCTACACCTTC. As protein: CASNTLRVGYTF. V gene TRBV5-6 combines with J gene TRBJ1-2; no clear D. Deletions cut 6 bases from V and 8 bases from J, with 14 bases between. The CDR3 spans 12 residues. Per the germline V gene, CDR1 is SGHDT and CDR2 is YYEEEE. The whole variable domain, filled in from reference TRBV5-6 and TRBJ1-2, reads DAGVTQSPTHLIKTRGQQVTLRCSPKSGHDTVSWYQQALGQGPQFIFQYYEEEERQRGNFPDRFSGHQFPNYSSELNVNALLLGDSALYLCASNTLRVGYTFGSGTRLTVV.

This rearrangement joins TRBV6-5 to TRBJ2-1; TRBD2 matches 10 bases. The germline V gene encodes CDR1 MNHEY and CDR2 SVGAGI. The CDR3 runs to 13 residues. J gave up 8 bases and V 7 bases, and 5 bases lay outside the gene matches. DNA of the CDR3: TGTGCCAGCATAGCTAGCGGGGGCGATGAGCAGTTCTTC. Residues: CASIASGGDEQFF.

Details on this clone: The junction departs from the called germline gene at one end, perhaps through a read error. The gene calls are TRBV5-1 and TRBJ1-5, with 9 bases matching TRBD1. Germline CDR1 is SGHRS and CDR2 is YFSETQ. The length of the CDR3 is 14 residues. CDR3 bases: TGCGCCAGCAGGTTGGGACAGGGAGATCAGCCCCAGCATTTT. Translation gives CASRLGQGDQPQHF.

The V call is TRBV27, the J call TRBJ1-6; 8 nucleotides agree with TRBD1. The J segment lost 7 bases and the V segment lost 4 bases, leaving 6 bases of the junction unmatched. CDR3 size: 15 residues. Germline V gene sequence: CDR1 MNHEY, CDR2 SMNVEV (reference sequence). CDR3 amino acids: CASSSPGQVNSPLHF. The CDR3 DNA sequence: TGTGCCAGCAGTTCCCCGGGACAGGTGAATTCACCCCTCCACTTT.

The chain joins TRBV19 to TRBJ1-2; a possible D gene is TRBD1 (6 bases). Per germline, CDR1 LNHDA and CDR2 SQIVND (reference sequence). V lost 9 bases and J lost 0, with 17 bases in between. The CDR3 is made up of 15 amino acids. The CDR3 DNA follows: TGTGCCAGCCAGTTCGGGGGGCTTTCTAACTATGGCTACACCTTC. Encoded protein: CASQFGGLSNYGYTF.

The rearrangement uses TRBV6-5 and TRBJ2-5; a possible D gene is TRBD1 (6 bases). CDR1 is MNHEY, CDR2 SVGAGI, per germline. The V and J ends lost 6 bases and 4 bases respectively, with 18 bases between them. The CDR3 sequence is 15 residues long. CDR3 coding DNA: TGTGCCAGCAGGGCCAGGGGATTGAGTGGAGAGACCCAGTACTTC. Its protein product is CASRARGLSGETQYF.

The rearrangement joins TRBV24-1 to TRBJ2-3; 10 bases are shared with TRBD2. Losses at the gene ends were 3 bases for V and 2 bases for J; bases not matched to a gene: 7. Germline V gene lookup returns CDR1 KGHDR and CDR2 SFDVKD. This CDR3 contains 17 residues. The CDR3 nucleotides read TGTGCCACCAGTGATCCTAGCGGGGGCCCCCTCACAGATACGCAGTATTTT. Translating it yields CATSDPSGGPLTDTQYF.

The rearrangement uses TRBV6-6 and TRBJ1-5, with 9 bases identical to TRBD1. With 0 bases clipped from V and 16 bases from J, the junction kept 10 bases outside the gene matches. The CDR3 covers 14 residues. The germline V gene encodes CDR1 MNHNY and CDR2 SVGAGI (reference sequence). The CDR3 protein is CASSYSSTGQGHHF. CDR3 coding DNA: TGTGCCAGCAGTTACTCCTCCACGGGACAGGGACACCATTTT.

This clone was detected once. The rearrangement joins TRBV7-2 to TRBJ1-2; D is unclear. Germline V gene sequence: CDR1 SGHTA, CDR2 FQGNSA. The CDR3 is made up of 11 amino acids. The V end lost 1 base, the J end lost 7 bases, and 4 bases lay between the germline ends. In nucleotides, the CDR3 is TGTGCCAGCAGCTTAGTAGTTGGCTACACCTTC. Residues: CASSLVVGYTF.

The chain links TRBV28 to TRBJ1-2, with 7 bases that match TRBD1. The trim removed 1 base at V and 4 bases at J, leaving 3 bases unmatched. The CDR3 extends over 14 amino acids. Germline CDR1 and CDR2: MDHEN and SYDVKM. CDR3 nucleotides: TGTGCCAGCAGTTTATCGCAGGGGGGCTATGGCTACACCTTC. It translates to CASSLSQGGYGYTF.

The gene calls are TRBV19 and TRBJ2-1, with D tentatively TRBD1 (5 bases). This CDR3 region has 19 residues. Trimming pared 2 bases from V and 0 bases from J, leaving 20 bases between. Germline loops: CDR1 LNHDA, CDR2 SQIVND (reference sequence). CDR3 DNA: TGTGCCAGTAGTATAAGAGGAACAGGAGCCATAAGCTCCTACAATGAGCAGTTCTTC. This encodes CASSIRGTGAISSYNEQFF. Looking up the rest from reference TRBV19 and TRBJ2-1 gives the full variable domain: DGGITQSPKYLFRKEGQNVTLSCEQNLNHDAMYWYRQDPGQGLRLIYYSQIVNDFQKGDIAEGYSVSREKKESFPLTVTSAQKNPTAFYLCASSIRGTGAISSYNEQFFGPGTRLTVL.

The chain uses TRBV7-2 and TRBJ1-6; D is unresolved. V was shortened by 7 bases and J by 9 bases, with 16 bases between the two germline ends. Germline loops: CDR1 SGHTA, CDR2 FQGNSA. This CDR3 has 14 amino acids. The CDR3 DNA follows: TGTGCCAGCACCTTCCTCTCGGCGGTTTCACCCCTCCACTTT. Its protein product is CASTFLSAVSPLHF.

This chain connects TRBV7-9 to TRBJ1-1; the match to TRBD1 covers 7 bases. CDR3 length equals 17 residues. The ends lost 0 bases at V and 5 bases at J; junction bases unmatched: 12. Germline values: CDR1 SEHNR, CDR2 FQNEAQ (reference sequence). The CDR3 nucleotides are TGTGCCAGCAGCTTAGCGGGGTGGACAGGTGGGAGGACTGAAGCTTTCTTT. Translated: CASSLAGWTGGRTEAFF. The variable domain in full, with the rest retrieved from reference TRBV7-9 and TRBJ1-1, is DTGVSQNPRHKITKRGQNVTFRCDPISEHNRLYWYRQTLGQGPEFLTYFQNEAQLEKSRLLSDRFSAERPKGSFSTLEIQRTEQGDSAMYLCASSLAGWTGGRTEAFFGQGTRLTVV.